This T cell receptor (beta chain) was recorded in a study of blood T cell repertoires in COVID-19. The overall study: COVID-19 samples from acute and convalescent phases originated in the United States, Italy and Spain. In each case, the material was cDNA or gDNA derived from T cells, B-cell-depleted T cells, or PBMCs.

In the original workflow: Amplified reference gene primers provided the basis for estimating nucleated cell counts. The data were produced by immunoSEQ multiplex PCR, yet TCRdb's version contains in-frame clones alone and is incomplete. V and J calls and clone size come straight from that table; D and trimming were deduced from the DNA. The sample carries approximately 230,000 clones, nearly 90% recorded once. In germline, CDR1 is KGHSH, CDR2 LQKENI. The V and J ends lost 0 bases and 4 bases, in that order; junction bases with no gene match: 8. This CDR3 region has 17 residues. Sequencing was performed on peripheral blood. The TCR comes from a woman aged 40 to 50 who had recovered from COVID-19. The gene calls are TRBV18 and TRBJ2-1; 8 bases fit TRBD2. CDR3 region: CASSPPGPGGHYNEQFF. In DNA, the CDR3 is TGTGCCAGCTCACCACCAGGGCCGGGAGGGCATTACAATGAGCAGTTCTTC.